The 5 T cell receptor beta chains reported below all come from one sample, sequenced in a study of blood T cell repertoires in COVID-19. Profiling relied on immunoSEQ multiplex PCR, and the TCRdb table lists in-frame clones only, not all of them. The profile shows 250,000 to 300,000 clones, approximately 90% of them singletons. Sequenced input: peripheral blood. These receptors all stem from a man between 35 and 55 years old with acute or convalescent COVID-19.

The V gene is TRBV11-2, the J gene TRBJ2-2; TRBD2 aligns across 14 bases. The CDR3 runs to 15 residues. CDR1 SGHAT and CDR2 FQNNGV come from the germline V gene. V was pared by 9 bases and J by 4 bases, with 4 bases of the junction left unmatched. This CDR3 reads CASRLAGGSTGELFF. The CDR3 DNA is TGTGCCAGTAGACTAGCGGGAGGGAGCACCGGGGAGCTGTTTTTT.

The CDR3 bases are TGTGCCAGCAGTGTGGGAGGGAACAATGAAAAACTGTTTTTT. Protein: CASSVGGNNEKLFF. The chain joins TRBV2 to TRBJ1-4; D gene ambiguous. Germline lookup yields CDR1 SNHLY and CDR2 FYNNEI. V was cut by 4 bases and J by 5 bases, with 11 bases left in between. The CDR3 is 14 amino acids. The full variable domain, rest sourced from reference TRBV2 and TRBJ1-4, is EPEVTQTPSHQVTQMGQEVILRCVPISNHLYFYWYRQILGQKVEFLVSFYNNEISEKSEIFDDQFSVERPDGSNFTLKIRSTKLEDSAMYFCASSVGGNNEKLFFGSGTQLSVL.

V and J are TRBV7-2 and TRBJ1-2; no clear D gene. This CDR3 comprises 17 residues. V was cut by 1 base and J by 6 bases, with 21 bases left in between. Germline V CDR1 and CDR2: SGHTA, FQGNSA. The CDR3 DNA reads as TGTGCCAGCAGCTTAGGGGCGGCATCACCTAGCCGGGATGGCTACACCTTC. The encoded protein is CASSLGAASPSRDGYTF.

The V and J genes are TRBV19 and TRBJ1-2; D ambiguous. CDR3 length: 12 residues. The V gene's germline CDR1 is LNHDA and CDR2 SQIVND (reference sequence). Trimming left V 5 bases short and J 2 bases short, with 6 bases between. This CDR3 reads CASSPENYGYTF. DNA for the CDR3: TGTGCCAGTAGTCCGGAGAACTATGGCTACACCTTC.

This CDR3 is CASSYRGTGGYEQYF. The CDR3 coding sequence is TGCGCCAGCAGCTACCGTGGGACAGGGGGCTACGAGCAGTACTTC. The gene calls are TRBV4-1 and TRBJ2-7; 11 bases match TRBD1. Per germline, CDR1 MGHRA and CDR2 YSYEKL. This CDR3 contains 15 residues. The V segment lost 5 bases and the J segment 3 bases; nucleotides outside the gene matches: 6.